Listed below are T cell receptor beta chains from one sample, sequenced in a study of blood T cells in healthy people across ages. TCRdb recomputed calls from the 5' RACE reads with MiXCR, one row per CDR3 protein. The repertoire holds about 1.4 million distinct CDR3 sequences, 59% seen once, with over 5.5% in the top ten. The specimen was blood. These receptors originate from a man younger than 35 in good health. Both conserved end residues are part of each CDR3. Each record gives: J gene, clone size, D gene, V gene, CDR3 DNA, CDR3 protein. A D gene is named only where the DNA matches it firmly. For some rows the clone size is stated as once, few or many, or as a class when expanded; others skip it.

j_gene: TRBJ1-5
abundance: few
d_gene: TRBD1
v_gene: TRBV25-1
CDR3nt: TGTGCCAGCAGTGATAGCGAAACAGGGGGCAATCAGCCCCAGCATTTT
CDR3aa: CASSDSETGGNQPQHF

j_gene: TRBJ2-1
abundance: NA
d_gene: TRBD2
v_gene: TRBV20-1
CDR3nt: TGCAGTGCTCAAGAGCTAGCGGGGGGGCCCCATGAGCAGTTCTTC
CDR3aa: CSAQELAGGPHEQFF

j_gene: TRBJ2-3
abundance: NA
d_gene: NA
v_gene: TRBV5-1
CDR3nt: TGCGCCAGCAGCTCAGGCGACAGGTTAGCGTCAGATACGCAGTATTTT
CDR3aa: CASSSGDRLASDTQYF

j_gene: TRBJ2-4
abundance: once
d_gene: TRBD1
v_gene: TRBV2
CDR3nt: TGTGCCAGCAGAACAGGACAGGGGAGAAACATTCAGTACTTC
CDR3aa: CASRTGQGRNIQYF

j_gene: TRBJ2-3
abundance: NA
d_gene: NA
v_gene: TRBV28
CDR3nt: TGTGCCAGCAGCCTATATACAGGCCGCGTCACAGATACGCAGTATTTT
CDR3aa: CASSLYTGRVTDTQYF

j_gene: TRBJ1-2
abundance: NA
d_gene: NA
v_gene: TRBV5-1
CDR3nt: TGCGCCAGCAGCAATATCGACTCGGGGGGCTACACCTTC
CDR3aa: CASSNIDSGGYTF

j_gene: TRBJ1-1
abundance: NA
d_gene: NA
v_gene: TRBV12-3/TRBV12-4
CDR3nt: TGTGCCAGCAGTTCCACCGTTGGGCAAGGGGGTGAAGCTTTCTTT
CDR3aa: CASSSTVGQGGEAFF

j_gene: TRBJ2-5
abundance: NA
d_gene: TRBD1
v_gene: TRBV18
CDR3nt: TGTGCCAGCTCACGACAAGGGCGGACAGGCTCCCCTCAAGAGACCCAGTACTTC
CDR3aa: CASSRQGRTGSPQETQYF

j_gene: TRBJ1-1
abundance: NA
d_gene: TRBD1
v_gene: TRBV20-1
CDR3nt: TGCAGTGCTAGAGTCCCCCAGGGGGGGATGAACACTGAAGCTTTCTTT
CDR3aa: CSARVPQGGMNTEAFF

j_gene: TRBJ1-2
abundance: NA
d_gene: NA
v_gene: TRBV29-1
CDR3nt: TGCAGCGTTGGTGATGCCACAAGCTATGGCTACACCTTC
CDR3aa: CSVGDATSYGYTF

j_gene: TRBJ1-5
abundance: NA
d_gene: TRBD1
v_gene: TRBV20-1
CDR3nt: TGCAGTGCCGCTGGGACAGGCGATCAGCCCCAGCATTTT
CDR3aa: CSAAGTGDQPQHF

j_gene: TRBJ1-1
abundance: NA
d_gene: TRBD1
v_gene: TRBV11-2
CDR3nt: TGTGCCAGCAGCCCCGGGACAGGGTGGACTGAAGCTTTCTTT
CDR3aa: CASSPGTGWTEAFF

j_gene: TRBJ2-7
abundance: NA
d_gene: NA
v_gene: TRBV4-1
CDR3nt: TGCGCCGGCAGCCAAGTGCCCATTCCAGCCTCCTACGAGCAGTACTTC
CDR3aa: CAGSQVPIPASYEQYF